A selection of T cell receptor beta chains follows, all from one sample in a study of blood T cell repertoires in COVID-19. Repertoires were generated with immunoSEQ multiplex PCR, while TCRdb's copy carries only in-frame clones and drops some. The sample consists of around 200,000 clones, roughly 80% of them appearing once. Input material: peripheral blood. Receptors were obtained from a woman aged 45-60 years with acute or convalescent COVID-19. Both conserved end residues are part of each CDR3. D genes are given only for firm matches. Clone size is shown for a subset of rows, as once, few, many or a class of expanded clone.

v_gene,d_gene,abundance,j_gene,CDR3aa,CDR3nt
TRBV13,TRBD2,few,TRBJ2-1,CASSPHRGSGRGSEQFF,TGTGCCAGCAGCCCCCATCGGGGAAGCGGGAGAGGTAGTGAGCAGTTCTTC
TRBV7-2,TRBD2,NA,TRBJ2-2,CASSLVGGAKGTGELFF,TGTGCCAGCAGCTTGGTCGGGGGGGCCAAGGGAACCGGGGAGCTGTTTTTT
TRBV29-1,NA,NA,TRBJ2-7,CSVETLDSYEQYF,TGCAGCGTCGAGACACTTGACTCCTACGAGCAGTACTTC
TRBV7-8,TRBD2,NA,TRBJ2-1,CASSLVLAGGPVNEQFF,TGTGCCAGCAGCTTAGTATTAGCGGGAGGGCCCGTCAATGAGCAGTTCTTC
TRBV7-2,NA,few,TRBJ2-7,CASVWQGMDEQYF,TGTGCCAGCGTCTGGCAGGGGATGGACGAGCAGTACTTC
TRBV19,TRBD2,NA,TRBJ2-1,CASKRLAGLLSSYNEQFF,TGTGCCAGTAAAAGGCTAGCGGGACTTTTGAGCTCCTACAATGAGCAGTTCTTC
TRBV30,NA,NA,TRBJ2-1,CAWSRAEAVIQFF,TGTGCCTGGAGTAGGGCGGAGGCTGTCATACAGTTCTTC
TRBV21-1,NA,NA,TRBJ2-7,CASSKRGLSEQYF,TGTGCCAGCAGCAAACGAGGTCTCAGCGAGCAGTACTTC
TRBV27,NA,NA,TRBJ1-6,CASSPRQGSYNSPLHF,TGTGCCAGCAGTCCCCGCCAGGGGTCCTATAATTCACCCCTCCACTTT
TRBV18,TRBD2,NA,TRBJ2-3,CASSPPASGSIADTQYF,TGTGCCAGCTCACCACCGGCTAGCGGGAGTATTGCAGATACGCAGTATTTT
TRBV21-1,NA,NA,TRBJ2-7,CASSAMRDRCYEQYF,TGTGCCAGCAGCGCCATGAGGGACAGGTGCTACGAGCAGTACTTC
TRBV5-5,NA,NA,TRBJ1-1,CASSPWRQQNTEAFF,TGTGCCAGCAGCCCGTGGAGGCAGCAGAACACTGAAGCTTTCTTT
TRBV2,NA,few,TRBJ1-4,CASSYTGQGLNEKLFF,TGTGCCAGCAGCTATACTGGCCAGGGTCTTAATGAAAAACTGTTTTTT
TRBV5-6,TRBD2,NA,TRBJ2-1,CASSPAGLEGNEQFF,TGTGCCAGCAGCCCGGCGGGACTAGAAGGAAATGAGCAGTTCTTC
TRBV9,TRBD1,NA,TRBJ2-1,CASSVQGAVYNEQFF,TGTGCCAGCAGCGTTCAGGGGGCGGTTTACAATGAGCAGTTCTTC